This entry lists 31 T cell receptor beta chains sequenced from one sample in a study of immune characterization of retroperitoneal liposarcoma. TCRdb ran MiXCR on the PCR reads and lists one entry per CDR3 protein. The sample consists of around 12,000 distinct CDR3 sequences, roughly 50% of them appearing once. Sample: tumor tissue. The receptors shown here come from a female donor with retroperitoneal liposarcoma.

Turning to this clonotype: The junction departs from the called germline gene at one end, perhaps through a read error. The chain links TRBV10-3 to TRBJ2-3; D assignment may be TRBD1 or TRBD2 (5 bases each). Per the germline V gene, CDR1 is ENHRY and CDR2 is SYGVKD. The CDR3 runs 15 residues. This CDR3 is CAITPGFVFLVERGF. The CDR3 region has the DNA TGTGCCATCACACCTGGCTTTGTATTTTTAGTAGAGAGGGGTTTT.

The rearrangement uses TRBV6-8 and TRBJ2-1; no clear D gene. Germline V CDR1 and CDR2: MNHGY, SAAAGT. Deletions cut 5 bases from V and 0 bases from J, with 14 bases between. The CDR3 has 16 residues. The DNA for the CDR3 is TGTGCCAGCAGTCGTAAGGCAGGCAGCTCCTACAATGAGCAGTTCTTC. Translated: CASSRKAGSSYNEQFF.

The rearrangement joins TRBV11-2 to TRBJ1-1; D is ambiguous. Germline V gene sequence: CDR1 SGHAT, CDR2 FQNNGV. This CDR3 spans 13 amino acids. The V end was cut by 7 bases, the J end by 6 bases, with 15 bases between. CDR3 in DNA: TGTGCCAGCACCCTGGGTGGGCCTTCTGAAGCTTTCTTT. It is translated as CASTLGGPSEAFF.

This clonotype was detected many times. The chain links TRBV6-1 to TRBJ2-1; D is unresolved. The CDR3 sequence is 13 residues long. V shed 7 bases and J shed 10 bases, with 17 bases lying between them. The V gene's germline CDR1 is MNHNS and CDR2 SASEGT. The CDR3 sequence is CASNPGVAYEQFF. The CDR3 DNA follows: TGTGCCAGCAATCCCGGCGTCGCCTACGAGCAGTTCTTC.

Turning to this clonotype: This may be a read error: a much more frequent sequence differs by one nucleotide. The rearrangement links TRBV6-6 to TRBJ2-7; 10 bases line up with TRBD2. The CDR3 covers 15 residues. CDR1 MNHNY and CDR2 SVGAGI come from the germline V gene (reference sequence). CDR3 bases: TGTGCCAACAGTTCCGTGACTAGCGGGCACAATGAGCAGTACTTC. It encodes CANSSVTSGHNEQYF.

The rearrangement joins TRBV12-3 or TRBV12-4 to TRBJ2-1, with 8 bases aligning to TRBD1. V lost 6 bases to trimming and J lost 9 bases; unmatched junction nucleotides: 4. The CDR3 sequence is 12 residues long. CDR3 amino acids: CASSRGQAEQFF. The CDR3 DNA follows: TGTGCCAGCAGCCGGGGACAGGCTGAGCAGTTCTTC.

In its sample, this clonotype was seen once. The rearrangement joins TRBV6-6 to TRBJ2-1; 16 bases are a match to TRBD2. The J call may be mistaken, given a closer DNA end match to TRBJ2-5. The length of the CDR3 is 17 residues. Germline V gene lookup returns CDR1 MNHNY and CDR2 SVGAGI (reference sequence). CDR3 nucleotide sequence: TGTGCCAGCAGTTACCCGGGACTAGCGGGGGGGCCAGAGACCCAGTACTTC. Its translation: CASSYPGLAGGPETQYF.

The genes are TRBV7-2 and TRBJ2-1; maybe TRBD2 (5 bases). The ends were cut back, 9 bases at V and 4 bases at J, with 16 bases in the middle. CDR1 SGHTA and CDR2 FQGNSA come from the germline V gene. This CDR3 is 14 amino acids long. CDR3 nucleotides: TGTGCCAGTAAGCGGTACCGGCAGTACAATGAGCAGTTCTTC. Translated: CASKRYRQYNEQFF.

With respect to this clonotype: The CDR3 carries no conserved terminal phenylalanine or tryptophan, so it likely arises from a read error. The CDR3 protein is CASSLRLGGRGSYNEQFL. The CDR3 nucleotides read TGTGCCAGCAGCTTAAGGTTAGGCGGGAGAGGCTCCTACAATGAGCAGTTCCTC. V and J are TRBV11-2 and TRBJ2-1; 7 bases map to TRBD2. The CDR3 runs to 18 residues. Trimming at V came to 2 bases and at J to 0 bases, leaving 10 bases not matched to a gene. In germline, CDR1 is SGHAT, CDR2 FQNNGV.

The J gene is TRBJ2-1, the V gene TRBV7-6, with D possibly being TRBD2 (6 bases). TRBJ2-5 explains the end of the DNA better; the J call may be wrong. CDR3 length equals 14 residues. Germline CDR1 and CDR2: SGHVS and FNYEAQ. The CDR3 protein is CASSLESGLETQYF. The CDR3 bases are TGTGCCAGCAGCTTAGAAAGCGGGTTGGAGACCCAGTACTTC.

Worth noting for this clonotype: The CDR3 does not end in the conserved phenylalanine or tryptophan, so this is likely a read error. The chain links TRBV6-5 to TRBJ2-4; 10 positions match TRBD2. The end of the DNA aligns better with TRBJ2-7, so the J call may be wrong. This CDR3 has 15 amino acids. Germline CDR1 MNHEY, CDR2 SVGAGI. Here the CDR3 DNA reads TGTGCCAGCAGTTACTCTTCTAGCGGGAGTTTCGAGCAGTACTTA. Encoded protein: CASSYSSSGSFEQYL.

This clonotype is large within its sample. The J gene is TRBJ2-3, the V gene TRBV27; the D gene is possibly TRBD2 (5 bases). V lost 5 bases, J lost 7 bases, and 10 bases lay in between. Germline loops: CDR1 MNHEY, CDR2 SMNVEV (reference sequence). This CDR3 comprises 12 residues. The CDR3 sequence: CASSQSGNTQYF. The DNA for the CDR3 is TGTGCCAGCAGTCAGAGCGGTAATACGCAGTATTTT.

This chain joins TRBV27 and TRBJ2-1; possibly TRBD1 or TRBD2 for D (6 bases each). The end of the DNA aligns better with TRBJ2-7, so the J call may be wrong. CDR1 and CDR2 from the germline V gene are MNHEY and SMNVEV (reference sequence). CDR3 length: 16 residues. The CDR3 nucleotides are TGTGCCAGCAGTTTAAGGGGGGTCAGGGCCCTCAATGAGCAGTACTTC. Protein: CASSLRGVRALNEQYF.

The chain links TRBV12-3 or TRBV12-4 to TRBJ2-1; 8 bases fit TRBD1. This CDR3 comprises 17 residues. V shed 6 bases, J shed 10 bases, and the junction held 20 bases outside the gene matches. For the CDR3, the DNA is TGTGCCAGCAGCAGACAGGGGTTCTCATTAGGGGGTATCGAGCAGTTCTTC. Protein product: CASSRQGFSLGGIEQFF.

This chain uses TRBV7-2 with TRBJ2-7, with TRBD1 matching over 11 bases. Trimming at V came to 5 bases and at J to 7 bases, leaving 10 bases not matched to a gene. The CDR3 runs 15 residues. Germline V lookup: CDR1 SGHTA, CDR2 FQGNSA. The CDR3 sequence is CASSLLDRGHIEQYF. CDR3 DNA sequence: TGTGCCAGCAGCCTCCTGGACAGGGGGCACATTGAGCAGTACTTC.

The sample holds one count of this clonotype. The gene calls are TRBV11-1 and TRBJ2-2; TRBD2 agrees at 11 bases. Germline loops: CDR1 SGHAT, CDR2 FQDESV (reference sequence). This CDR3 has 15 residues. With 5 bases clipped from V and 8 bases from J, the junction kept 7 bases outside the gene matches. In DNA form, the CDR3 reads TGTGCCAGCAGCGTACTAGCGGGAGCAGCAGGGGAGCTGTTTTTT. Translating gives CASSVLAGAAGELFF.

A single count supports this clonotype. V and J are TRBV7-2 and TRBJ2-4; 8 bases align to TRBD1. The CDR3 loop spans 13 amino acids. V dropped 5 bases and J dropped 9; count of bases not matched to a gene: 6. Germline V gene data show CDR1 as SGHTA and CDR2 as FQGNSA. CDR3 coding DNA: TGTGCCAGCAGCCCGGACAGGGAAAGCATTCAGTACTTC. It yields the protein CASSPDRESIQYF.

V and J are TRBV27 and TRBJ2-1, with 11 nucleotides matching TRBD2. J lost 4 bases, V lost 3 bases, and 5 bases had no gene match. This CDR3 is built from 16 residues. Germline CDR1 is MNHEY and CDR2 is SMNVEV (reference sequence). The CDR3 loop reads CASSLASGGLYNEQFF. The CDR3, as DNA: TGTGCCAGCAGTTTGGCTAGCGGGGGGCTGTACAATGAGCAGTTCTTC.

On this clonotype itself: The CDR3 does not end in the conserved phenylalanine or tryptophan, so this is likely a read error. This chain links TRBV12-3 or TRBV12-4 with TRBJ2-1; 7 bases are shared with TRBD1. The CDR3 spans 14 residues. After removal of 5 bases from V and 10 bases from J, the junction contained 11 bases not matched to a gene. This CDR3 reads CASSPTGRIYEQFS. The CDR3 nucleotides read TGTGCCAGCAGTCCGACAGGGAGAATCTACGAGCAGTTCTCC.

This clonotype was seen at least ten times. V gene TRBV6-1 combines with J gene TRBJ2-1; TRBD2 matches at 7 bases. This CDR3 contains 13 residues. V shed 5 bases, J shed 13 bases, and the junction held 11 bases outside the gene matches. CDR1 MNHNS and CDR2 SASEGT come from the germline V gene. CDR3 amino acids: CASSWSGAETQFF. The CDR3, as DNA: TGTGCCAGCAGTTGGAGCGGGGCCGAGACCCAGTTCTTC.

The rearrangement links TRBV14 to TRBJ2-1, with D unclear. The germline V and J ends were trimmed by 4 bases and 7 bases, with 14 bases remaining between them. The CDR3 is 14 amino acids. CDR1 SGHDN and CDR2 FVKESK come from the germline V gene. The CDR3 is CASSPTRLGNEQFF. CDR3 nucleotides: TGTGCCAGCAGCCCGACTCGTCTGGGGAATGAGCAGTTCTTC. The entire variable domain, with the rest obtained from reference TRBV14 and TRBJ2-1, is as follows: EAGVTQFPSHSVIEKGQTVTLRCDPISGHDNLYWYRRVMGKEIKFLLHFVKESKQDESGMPNNRFLAERTGGTYSTLKVQPAELEDSGVYFCASSPTRLGNEQFFGPGTRLTVL.

The rearrangement uses TRBV10-3 and TRBJ2-1; TRBD2 aligns across 14 bases. The V gene end was trimmed by 4 bases and the J gene end by 7 bases; junction bases not matched to a gene: 6. The CDR3 runs 16 residues. Germline V lookup: CDR1 ENHRY, CDR2 SYGVKD. CDR3 DNA: TGTGCCATCAGTGTCGGACTAGCGGGAGGAAAAAATGAGCAGTTCTTC. It yields the protein CAISVGLAGGKNEQFF.

Relative to its sample, this clonotype is medium-sized. J is TRBJ1-6 and V is TRBV6-1; D possibly corresponds to TRBD1 (6 bases). The CDR3 sequence is 15 residues long. With 11 bases removed from V and 7 bases from J, the gap between germline ends came to 21 bases. CDR1 and CDR2 from the germline V gene are MNHNS and SASEGT. The CDR3 DNA is TGTGCCGGAACACAGGGAGCGGGCGGGAATTCACCCCTCCACTTT. Its protein is CAGTQGAGGNSPLHF.

In regard to this clonotype: The junction departs from the called germline gene at one end, perhaps through a read error. The V and J genes are TRBV11-2 and TRBJ2-5; D gene unclear. This CDR3 spans 12 amino acids. Germline CDR1 SGHAT, CDR2 FQNNGV. CDR3 sequence reads: CASSLTTETQCF. In DNA form, the CDR3 reads TGTGCCAGCAGCCTTACGACGGAGACCCAGTGCTTC.

This clonotype showed up many times. The chain carries TRBV6-1 and TRBJ2-5; tentative D call: TRBD1 (6 bases). V lost 7 bases to trimming and J lost 3 bases, with 12 bases between them. Germline values: CDR1 MNHNS, CDR2 SASEGT. This CDR3 comprises 13 residues. CDR3 nucleotide sequence: TGTGCCAGCACTCACCGGGACAAAGAGACCCAGTACTTC. Protein sequence: CASTHRDKETQYF.

V and J are TRBV6-1 and TRBJ2-1; 9 positions agree with TRBD1. CDR1 is MNHNS and CDR2 is SASEGT in the germline V gene. J gave up 0 bases and V 6 bases, and 12 bases lay outside the gene matches. The CDR3 sequence is 18 residues long. DNA for the CDR3: TGTGCCAGCAGGCTCCTCCCTGGACAGGGGAGCTCCTACAATGAGCAGTTCTTC. Translated: CASRLLPGQGSSYNEQFF.

The rearrangement joins TRBV12-5 to TRBJ2-1; D possibly matches TRBD1 or TRBD2 (5 bases each). CDR1 and CDR2 from the germline V gene are LGHNT and FRNRAP. The V and J ends lost 1 base and 13 bases respectively, with 32 bases between them. This CDR3 is 19 amino acids long. DNA of the CDR3: TGTGCTAGTGGTTTGGCCCTGGGACCCGCCAATCGCATCCAAGAGACCCAGTTCTTC. This gives the protein CASGLALGPANRIQETQFF.

The chain has TRBV6-1 and TRBJ2-7, with D perhaps TRBD1 (5 bases). The CDR3 extends over 15 amino acids. The germline CDR1 and CDR2 sequences are MNHNS and SASEGT. The CDR3 sequence: CASIEASMGLYEQYV. The DNA for the CDR3 is TGTGCCAGCATTGAAGCCTCCATGGGGCTCTACGAGCAGTACGTC.

This clonotype has more than one count but fewer than ten. DNA for the CDR3: TGCGCCAGCAGAGGAGGTTTTGGCGGGGTTAGCTCTGGGGCCAACGTCCTGACTTTC. It translates to CASRGGFGGVSSGANVLTF. The V and J genes are TRBV10-2 and TRBJ2-6; possible D gene TRBD2, 6 bases. V dropped 6 bases and J dropped 0 bases, with 21 bases sitting between them. The CDR3 is 19 amino acids. The V gene's germline CDR1 is WSHSY and CDR2 SAAADI.

This clonotype was seen a handful of times. CDR3 amino acids: CASSRDRGEKLFF. CDR3 nucleotide sequence: TGTGCCAGCAGCCGGGACAGGGGTGAAAAACTGTTTTTT. The chain employs TRBV6-1 and TRBJ1-4; 10 bases are shared with TRBD1. The CDR3 extends over 13 amino acids. Trimming cost V 6 bases and J 7 bases; bases outside gene matches: 2. From germline, CDR1 is MNHNS and CDR2 SASEGT.

This clonotype was observed a handful of times. This rearrangement joins TRBV6-1 to TRBJ2-1; tentative D call: TRBD1 (8 bases). The CDR3 runs 18 residues. In germline, CDR1 is MNHNS, CDR2 SASEGT. With 6 bases removed from V and 5 bases from J, the gap between germline ends came to 26 bases. The CDR3 bases are TGTGCCAGCAGCAGGGGGCGGGGTCTAGCGGCAGGAAACAATGAGCAGTTCTTC. It specifies CASSRGRGLAAGNNEQFF.